This paragraph covers one TCR beta chain sequence. Its specific antigen is unknown. No per-base quality is available; no much larger clone lies one base away. This record belongs to a study of CD8 T cells in Susac syndrome (dated by TCRdb to about 2019). Regarding the complete study: Repertoire sequencing was used to test whether CD8+ T cell activation and differentiation in Susac syndrome was antigen driven. The paper as a whole reports these results and caveats: The TCR sequencing and HLA analysis was acknowledged to have included a relatively small number of individuals.

RNA was extracted with the RNeasy kit and roughly 0.45 to 1 ug was reverse transcribed using random hexamers. The immunoSEQ multiplex PCR assay, which covers 54 Vbeta and 13 Jbeta segments, was used to amplify TCR beta CDR3 regions. PCR amplification bias was corrected by using a synthetic template baseline for primer optimization and computational correction. Under the source paper's analysis protocol: Reads were annotated to V, D and J genes per IMGT and analyzed with immunoSEQ Analyzer, keeping only productive sequences. Clonality was calculated as one minus the Shannon entropy normalized by log2 of the number of productive unique sequences. For each patient and control, public and private clones were evaluated among the 100 most prevalent clones. Clones were defined as Susac-specific when absent from the healthy and MS cohorts, from roughly 1,100 published viral clones and from other ImmuneACCESS disease sequences. TCRdb trimmed public reads at Q25 via fastp, called clones via MiXCR and kept in-frame beta chains. Rows with one shared CDR3 protein collapse into an entry with the most common genes and DNA. It is TCRdb's table, rather than the study itself, that gives the V and J calls and clone size. For this sample the table gives around 150,000 distinct CDR3 sequences, of which approximately 96% were detected only once. The leading ten clones occupy about 0.11% of the sample.

High-throughput TCR beta sequencing profiled peripheral blood CD8+ and CD4+ T cells from healthy donors, Susac syndrome patients and multiple sclerosis patients. Treatment-naive patients with stable or active relapsing-remitting disease fulfilling revised McDonald criteria were used as multiple sclerosis controls. Bulk CD8+ and CD4+ T cells were purified by magnetic negative isolation, while CD8+ TEMRA cells were enriched using FACS. Blood was drawn into EDTA tubes, processed within 24 hours, and PBMCs were isolated by density gradient centrifugation. PBMCs destined for TCR sequencing were cryopreserved in liquid nitrogen and later thawed in a 37 °C water bath. Purity of sorted or isolated CD4+, CD8+ and CD8+ TEMRA cells was at least 90%. The CDR1 and CDR2 encoded by the germline V gene (reference sequence) are DFQATT and SNEGSKA. V and J are trimmed by 2 bases and 3 bases, and the gene matches miss 9 bases of the junction. The CDR3 spans 17 residues, from the cysteine through the phenylalanine. Left in the record is the CDR3 DNA by itself, 51 bases read in frame from the first base.

Sequenced sample: CD4+ T cells from PBMCs. The V and J segments used are TRBV20-1 and TRBJ2-1; 11 bases in the middle match TRBD2. The source is a human donor with multiple sclerosis. For the CDR3, the sequence is CSARLGIGTSGYNEQFF. In nucleotide form, the sequence is TGCAGTGCTAGATTGGGTATTGGGACTAGCGGCTACAATGAGCAGTTCTTC.